Presented here are 16 T cell receptor beta chains from one specimen sequenced in a study of cytomegalovirus exposure and HLA in healthy donors. The PCR contained 60 Vbeta and 13 Jbeta primers. The table came from immunoSEQ multiplex PCR; TCRdb's copy has only in-frame clones and leaves some out. This sample contains 85,000 to 110,000 clones. What was sequenced was PBMCs. These receptors came from a man in his forties in good health and CMV-seronegative.

The chain carries TRBV7-9 and TRBJ1-1; D unclear. V shed 5 bases and J shed 3 bases, with 13 bases lying between them. Germline V gene data show CDR1 as SEHNR and CDR2 as FQNEAQ (reference sequence). There are 14 residues in the CDR3. DNA of the CDR3: TGTGCCAGCAGCCGAGGTATGGCGGACACTGAAGCTTTCTTT. Translating gives CASSRGMADTEAFF.

This rearrangement joins TRBV15 to TRBJ2-7; the D is unclear. CDR1 LNHNV and CDR2 YYDKDF come from the germline V gene (reference sequence). CDR3 length: 14 residues. Trimming left V 0 bases short and J 0 bases short, with 6 bases between. The CDR3 loop reads CATSREWSSYEQYF. CDR3 nucleotides: TGTGCCACCAGCAGAGAATGGAGCTCCTACGAGCAGTACTTC. The whole variable domain, filled in from reference TRBV15 and TRBJ2-7, reads DAMVIQNPRYQVTQFGKPVTLSCSQTLNHNVMYWYQQKSSQAPKLLFHYYDKDFNNEADTPDNFQSRRPNTSFCFLDIRSPGLGDTAMYLCATSREWSSYEQYFGPGTRLTVT.

The chain recombines TRBV7-2 with TRBJ2-1; weak D call: TRBD2 (6 bases). Trimming removed 5 bases at V and 5 bases at J, with 25 bases between. Germline CDR1 is SGHTA and CDR2 is FQGNSA. The CDR3 is 18 amino acids. CDR3 sequence (DNA): TGTGCCAGCAGCCGTATGGGGACTTCTCCCGGTTTGGACAATGAGCAGTTCTTC. Encoded protein: CASSRMGTSPGLDNEQFF.

The chain uses TRBV5-1 and TRBJ1-4; D possibly corresponds to TRBD1 (6 bases). The CDR3 totals 14 residues. V was pared by 1 base and J by 8 bases, with 12 bases between. Germline assignment: CDR1 SGHRS and CDR2 YFSETQ. The CDR3 region is CASSLRGAGEKLFF. DNA for the CDR3: TGCGCCAGCAGCTTGCGGGGGGCCGGAGAAAAACTGTTTTTT. Supplemented by reference TRBV5-1 and TRBJ1-4, the full variable domain reads KAGVTQTPRYLIKTRGQQVTLSCSPISGHRSVSWYQQTPGQGLQFLFEYFSETQRNKGNFPGRFSGRQFSNSRSEMNVSTLELGDSALYLCASSLRGAGEKLFFGSGTQLSVL.

The J gene is TRBJ1-2, the V gene TRBV27; D perhaps matches TRBD1 (5 bases). The CDR3 is 17 residues long. Germline V gene data show CDR1 as MNHEY and CDR2 as SMNVEV (reference sequence). The V gene lost 6 bases and the J gene lost 4 bases, with 24 bases spanning the gap. In DNA form, the CDR3 reads TGTGCCAGCAGCACTTTTTGGGGGGGGTCCCTCGCCTATGGCTACACCTTC. This gives the protein CASSTFWGGSLAYGYTF.

The J gene is TRBJ2-5, the V gene TRBV6-5; weak D call: TRBD2 (6 bases). This CDR3 comprises 14 residues. V lost 6 bases to trimming and J lost 1 base, with 12 bases between them. Germline assignment: CDR1 MNHEY and CDR2 SVGAGI. The CDR3 sequence is CASSLGTGQETQYF. CDR3 nucleotides: TGTGCCAGCAGCCTCGGGACTGGCCAAGAGACCCAGTACTTC.

The genes are TRBV4-3 and TRBJ1-5; D may be TRBD1 (6 bases). The CDR3 has 15 amino acids. The germline gives CDR1 LGHNA, CDR2 YSLEER. Trimming removed 2 bases from V and 1 base from J, with 9 bases in between. The DNA of the CDR3 is TGCGCCAGCAGCCAAAGAACAGGGAGCAATCAGCCCCAGCATTTT. Its translation: CASSQRTGSNQPQHF.

The genes are TRBV28 and TRBJ2-7; possible D gene TRBD1, 8 bases. V gave up 7 bases and J gave up 0 bases, with 22 bases separating them. The CDR3 length is 17 residues. Germline V gene lookup returns CDR1 MDHEN and CDR2 SYDVKM. CDR3 in DNA: TGTGCCAGCACCCATGACAGGGGAGGGCAATACTCCTACGAGCAGTACTTC. Amino acids: CASTHDRGGQYSYEQYF. Full variable domain (remainder filled in from reference TRBV28 and TRBJ2-7): DVKVTQSSRYLVKRTGEKVFLECVQDMDHENMFWYRQDPGLGLRLIYFSYDVKMKEKGDIPEGYSVSREKKERFSLILESASTNQTSMYLCASTHDRGGQYSYEQYFGPGTRLTVT.

The chain joins TRBV7-2 to TRBJ2-6; the match to TRBD2 covers 12 bases. V was pared by 0 bases and J by 0 bases, with 3 bases of the junction left unmatched. Per the germline V gene, CDR1 is SGHTA and CDR2 is FQGNSA. The CDR3 spans 19 residues. This CDR3 reads CASSLATSGGPSGANVLTF. The CDR3 DNA reads TGTGCCAGCAGCTTAGCGACTAGCGGGGGCCCCTCTGGGGCCAACGTCCTGACTTTC.

The V gene is TRBV5-6, the J gene TRBJ2-7; D perhaps matches TRBD1 (6 bases). V shed 0 bases and J shed 2 bases, with 9 bases lying between them. The CDR3 loop spans 14 amino acids. Germline V lookup: CDR1 SGHDT, CDR2 YYEEEE. For the CDR3, the DNA is TGTGCCAGCAGCTTGGGACAGGCCGCCTACGAGCAGTACTTC. This gives the protein CASSLGQAAYEQYF.

For the CDR3, the DNA is TGTGCCAGCAGCCAAGGTACTTTCCAAGAGACCCAGTACTTC. This codes for CASSQGTFQETQYF. The chain combines TRBV14 with TRBJ2-5; no definite D call. V dropped 1 base and J dropped 1 base, with 7 bases sitting between them. Per the germline V gene, CDR1 is SGHDN and CDR2 is FVKESK. This CDR3 has 14 residues.

Regarding this clone: The same CDR3 can be traced to other DNA sequences in this sample. The gene calls are TRBV7-9 and TRBJ2-3, with D possibly TRBD2 on 6 matching bases. Trimming took 0 bases from V and 0 from J, leaving 7 bases between them. CDR1 SEHNR and CDR2 FQNEAQ come from the germline V gene (reference sequence). The CDR3 is 15 residues long. CDR3 residues: CASSLAAGSTDTQYF. CDR3 coding DNA: TGTGCCAGCAGCTTAGCGGCGGGGAGCACAGATACGCAGTATTTT.

The J gene is TRBJ2-1, the V gene TRBV2, with a weak D call TRBD2 (5 bases). The V end was cut by 6 bases, the J end by 0 bases, with 15 bases between. Germline V gene data show CDR1 as SNHLY and CDR2 as FYNNEI. CDR3 length: 16 residues. The chain's CDR3 is CASSRSIGSSYNEQFF. The CDR3 DNA follows: TGTGCCAGCAGCCGTTCGATTGGGAGCTCCTACAATGAGCAGTTCTTC.

The V gene is TRBV10-2, the J gene TRBJ2-4; maybe TRBD1 (6 bases). The CDR3 totals 15 residues. The germline gives CDR1 WSHSY, CDR2 SAAADI. V was cut by 7 bases and J by 1 base, with 14 bases left in between. Written as DNA, the CDR3 is TGCGCCAGCAAGAACAGGGAATTCGCCAAAAACATTCAGTACTTC. Its protein is CASKNREFAKNIQYF.

V usage is TRBV2 and J usage is TRBJ2-7; 9 nucleotides line up with TRBD1. The CDR3 runs 15 residues. Looked up from germline, CDR1 is SNHLY and CDR2 is FYNNEI. J lost 1 base, V lost 7 bases, and 8 bases had no gene match. The CDR3 here is CASTRGTGSSYEQYF. DNA for the CDR3: TGTGCCAGCACTAGAGGGACAGGGAGTTCCTACGAGCAGTACTTC.

This chain links TRBV25-1 with TRBJ2-5; D is possibly TRBD2 (6 bases). The J call may be incorrect, as the DNA end agrees better with TRBJ2-7. Germline V lookup: CDR1 MGHDK, CDR2 SYGVNS. This CDR3 is built from 13 residues. CDR3 in DNA: TGTGCCAGCAGGGGGGGTCCAGGTTACGAGCAGTACTTC. Translated, it gives CASRGGPGYEQYF.